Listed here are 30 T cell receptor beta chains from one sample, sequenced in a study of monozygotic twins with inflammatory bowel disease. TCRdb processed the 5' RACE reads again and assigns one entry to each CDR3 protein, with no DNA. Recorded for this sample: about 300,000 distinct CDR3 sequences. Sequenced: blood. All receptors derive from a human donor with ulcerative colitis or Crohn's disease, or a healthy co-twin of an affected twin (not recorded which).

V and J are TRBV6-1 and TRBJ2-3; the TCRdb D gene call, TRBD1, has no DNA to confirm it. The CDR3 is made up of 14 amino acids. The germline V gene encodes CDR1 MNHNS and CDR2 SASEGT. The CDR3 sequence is CASSEAYAGYTQYF.

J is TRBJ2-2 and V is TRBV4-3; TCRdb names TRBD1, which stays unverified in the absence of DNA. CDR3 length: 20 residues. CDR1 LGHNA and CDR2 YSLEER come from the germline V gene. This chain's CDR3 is CASSKELGTGAPLRVGELFF.

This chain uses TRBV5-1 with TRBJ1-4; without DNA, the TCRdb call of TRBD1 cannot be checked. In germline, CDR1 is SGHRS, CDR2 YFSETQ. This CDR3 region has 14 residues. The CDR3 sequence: CASSFNQGSEKLFF.

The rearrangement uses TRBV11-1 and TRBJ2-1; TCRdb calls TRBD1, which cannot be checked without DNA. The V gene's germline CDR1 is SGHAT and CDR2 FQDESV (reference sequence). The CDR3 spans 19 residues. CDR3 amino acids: CASSLSPLARGGNYNEQFF.

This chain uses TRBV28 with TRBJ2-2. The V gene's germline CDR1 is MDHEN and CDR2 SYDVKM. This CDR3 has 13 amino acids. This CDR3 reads CATPNPDGGELFF.

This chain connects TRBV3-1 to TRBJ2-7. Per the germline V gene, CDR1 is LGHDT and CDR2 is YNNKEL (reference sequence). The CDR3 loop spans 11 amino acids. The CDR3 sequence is CASSNDYEQYF.

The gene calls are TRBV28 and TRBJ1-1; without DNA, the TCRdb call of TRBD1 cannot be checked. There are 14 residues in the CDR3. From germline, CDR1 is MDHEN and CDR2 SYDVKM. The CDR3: CASNPRRGWTEAFF.

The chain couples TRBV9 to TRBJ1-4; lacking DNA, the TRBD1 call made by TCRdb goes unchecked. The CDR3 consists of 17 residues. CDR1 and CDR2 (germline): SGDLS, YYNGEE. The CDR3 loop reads CASSASRGQGWTEKLFF.

This CDR3 reads CAISHSLPTGTGELFF. This chain links TRBV10-3 with TRBJ2-2; the TCRdb call, TRBD2, lacks DNA for checking. This CDR3 is 16 amino acids long. Germline CDR1 and CDR2: ENHRY and SYGVKD.

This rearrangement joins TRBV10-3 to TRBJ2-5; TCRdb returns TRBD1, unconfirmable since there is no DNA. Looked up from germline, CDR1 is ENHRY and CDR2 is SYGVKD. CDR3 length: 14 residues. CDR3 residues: CAISDTGGPETQYF.

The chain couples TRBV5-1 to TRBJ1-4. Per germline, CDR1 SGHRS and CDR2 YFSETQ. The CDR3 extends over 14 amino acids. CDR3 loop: CASSLRDSGEKLFF.

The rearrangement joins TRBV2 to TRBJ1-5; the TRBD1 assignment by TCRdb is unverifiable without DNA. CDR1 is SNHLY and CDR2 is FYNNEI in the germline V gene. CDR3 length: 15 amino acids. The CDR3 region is CASSVQQGNNQPQHF.

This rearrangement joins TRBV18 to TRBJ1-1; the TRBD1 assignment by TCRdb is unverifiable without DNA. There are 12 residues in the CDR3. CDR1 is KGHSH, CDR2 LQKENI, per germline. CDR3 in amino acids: CASSLVTGEAFF. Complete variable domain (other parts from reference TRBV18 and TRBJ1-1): NAGVMQNPRHLVRRRGQEARLRCSPMKGHSHVYWYRQLPEEGLKFMVYLQKENIIDESGMPKERFSAEFPKEGPSILRIQQVVRGDSAAYFCASSLVTGEAFFGQGTRLTVV.

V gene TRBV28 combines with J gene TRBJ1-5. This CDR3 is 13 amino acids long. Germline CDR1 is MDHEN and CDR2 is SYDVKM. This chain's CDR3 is CASRYVGNQPQHF.

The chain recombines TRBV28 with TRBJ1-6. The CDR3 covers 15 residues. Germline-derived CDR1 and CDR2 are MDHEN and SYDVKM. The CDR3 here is CASNLRAHHNSPLHF.

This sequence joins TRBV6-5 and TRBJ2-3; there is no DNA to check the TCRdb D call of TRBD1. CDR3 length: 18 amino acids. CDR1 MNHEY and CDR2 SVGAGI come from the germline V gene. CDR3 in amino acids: CASSPKRTGVNYADTQYF.

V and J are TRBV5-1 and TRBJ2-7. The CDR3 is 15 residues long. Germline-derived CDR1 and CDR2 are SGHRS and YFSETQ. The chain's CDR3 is CASSLKTGSTYEQYF.

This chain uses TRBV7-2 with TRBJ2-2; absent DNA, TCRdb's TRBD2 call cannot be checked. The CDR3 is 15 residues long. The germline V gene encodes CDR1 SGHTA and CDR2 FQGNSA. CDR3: CASGAGGSRTGELFF.

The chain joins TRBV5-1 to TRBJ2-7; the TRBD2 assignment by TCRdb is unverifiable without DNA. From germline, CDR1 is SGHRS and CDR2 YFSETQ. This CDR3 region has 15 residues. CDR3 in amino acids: CASSPSPGGRLEQYF.

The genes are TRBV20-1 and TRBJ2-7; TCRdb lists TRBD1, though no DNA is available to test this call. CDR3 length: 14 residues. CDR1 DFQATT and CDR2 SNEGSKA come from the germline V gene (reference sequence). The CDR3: CSARGPGGIYEQYF.

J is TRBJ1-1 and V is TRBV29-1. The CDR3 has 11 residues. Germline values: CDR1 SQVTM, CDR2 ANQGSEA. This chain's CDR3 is CSVKGNDEAFF.

The CDR3 sequence: CASSQGPSGANVLTF. V gene TRBV12-3 or TRBV12-4 combines with J gene TRBJ2-6. The length of the CDR3 is 15 residues.

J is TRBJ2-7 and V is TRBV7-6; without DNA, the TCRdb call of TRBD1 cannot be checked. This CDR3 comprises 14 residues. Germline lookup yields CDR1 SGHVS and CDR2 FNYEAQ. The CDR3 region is CASSLTGGGLEQYF.

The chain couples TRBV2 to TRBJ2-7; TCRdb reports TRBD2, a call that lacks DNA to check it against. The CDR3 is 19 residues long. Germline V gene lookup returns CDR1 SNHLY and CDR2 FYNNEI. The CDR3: CASSDPLYKGLADTYEQYF. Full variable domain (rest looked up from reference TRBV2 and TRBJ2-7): EPEVTQTPSHQVTQMGQEVILRCVPISNHLYFYWYRQILGQKVEFLVSFYNNEISEKSEIFDDQFSVERPDGSNFTLKIRSTKLEDSAMYFCASSDPLYKGLADTYEQYFGPGTRLTVT.

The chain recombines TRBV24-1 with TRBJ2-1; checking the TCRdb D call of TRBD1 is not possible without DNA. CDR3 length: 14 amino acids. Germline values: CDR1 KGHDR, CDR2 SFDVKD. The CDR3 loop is CATSPGGSYNEQFF.

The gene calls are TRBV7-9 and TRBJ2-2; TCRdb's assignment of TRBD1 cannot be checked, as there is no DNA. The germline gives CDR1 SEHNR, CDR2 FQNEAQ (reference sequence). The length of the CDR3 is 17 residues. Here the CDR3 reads CASSLRPGTTNTGELFF.

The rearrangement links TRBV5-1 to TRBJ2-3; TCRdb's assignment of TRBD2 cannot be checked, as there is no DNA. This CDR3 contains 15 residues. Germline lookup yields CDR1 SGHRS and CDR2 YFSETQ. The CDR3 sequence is CASLLQAGRTDTQYF.

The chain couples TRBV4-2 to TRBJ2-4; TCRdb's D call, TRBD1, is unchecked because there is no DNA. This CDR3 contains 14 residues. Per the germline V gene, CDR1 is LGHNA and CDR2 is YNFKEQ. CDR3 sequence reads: CASSQDSQGYIQYF.

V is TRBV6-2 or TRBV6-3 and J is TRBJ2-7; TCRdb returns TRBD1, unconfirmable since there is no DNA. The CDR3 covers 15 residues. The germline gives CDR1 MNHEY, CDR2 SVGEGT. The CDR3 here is CASSYTGQNHYEQYF.

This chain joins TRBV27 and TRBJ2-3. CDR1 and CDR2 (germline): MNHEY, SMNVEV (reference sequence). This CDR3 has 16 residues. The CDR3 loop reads CASSLYKMDSTDTQYF.